A single sample gave rise to the 31 T cell receptor beta chains below, sequenced in a study of shared clonotypes between healthy human individuals. This table comes from immunoSEQ multiplex PCR, and its TCRdb copy is limited to in-frame clones, with some not included. The profile shows approximately 470,000 clones, almost 80% of them singletons. The source material was PBMCs. All receptors derive from a woman aged 40 to 50 in good health. Some clones in this sample may be carry-over from other donors' samples.

The rearrangement links TRBV30 to TRBJ2-1; 10 bases fit TRBD2. From germline, CDR1 is GTSNPN and CDR2 SVGIG (reference sequence). Germline trimming cut 4 bases from V and 8 bases from J; bases unmatched to any gene: 2. This CDR3 comprises 12 residues. The CDR3 region is CAWTGTSDEQFF. CDR3 in DNA: TGTGCCTGGACCGGGACTAGCGATGAGCAGTTCTTC. Based on the CDR3 plus reference TRBV30 and TRBJ2-1, the full variable domain is SQTIHQWPATLVQPVGSPLSLECTVEGTSNPNLYWYRQAAGRGLQLLFYSVGIGQISSEVPQNLSASRPQDRQFILSSKKLLLSDSGFYLCAWTGTSDEQFFGPGTRLTVL.

This chain joins TRBV11-2 and TRBJ2-3, with a weak D call TRBD1 (5 bases). V gave up 3 bases and J gave up 1 base, with 17 bases separating them. CDR3 length: 17 amino acids. CDR1 is SGHAT and CDR2 is FQNNGV in the germline V gene. The CDR3: CASSFRLIQGRTDTQYF. The CDR3 DNA follows: TGTGCCAGCAGCTTCCGCTTGATCCAGGGTCGCACAGATACGCAGTATTTT.

This clone was picked up many times. The same CDR3 is also encoded by other DNA sequences in this sample. The chain recombines TRBV6-1 with TRBJ2-7; D is undetermined. The CDR3 has 12 amino acids. Germline V gene lookup returns CDR1 MNHNS and CDR2 SASEGT. V lost 8 bases, J lost 1 base, and 9 bases lay in between. The chain's CDR3 is CASRTGSYEQYF. DNA of the CDR3: TGTGCCAGCCGGACGGGTTCCTACGAGCAGTACTTC.

This clone was detected only a few times. The chain combines TRBV4-2 with TRBJ2-7; perhaps TRBD2 as D (6 bases). The CDR3 is made up of 17 amino acids. The V gene's germline CDR1 is LGHNA and CDR2 YNFKEQ. Trimming left V 0 bases short and J 0 bases short, with 15 bases between. This chain's CDR3 is CASSQDSAGTFSYEQYF. CDR3 nucleotide sequence: TGTGCCAGCAGCCAAGACTCCGCCGGGACTTTCTCCTACGAGCAGTACTTC.

The gene calls are TRBV28 and TRBJ1-4; D perhaps matches TRBD1 (5 bases). The CDR3 is made up of 14 amino acids. Between the trimmed V and J ends, which lost 2 bases and 7 bases, there was a span of 11 bases. Germline V gene sequence: CDR1 MDHEN, CDR2 SYDVKM. Here the CDR3 reads CASSLGGEGEKLFF. The CDR3 coding sequence is TGTGCCAGCAGTTTAGGAGGGGAGGGTGAAAAACTGTTTTTT.

The chain joins TRBV30 to TRBJ2-7; D is unresolved. The CDR3 has 12 residues. Germline-derived CDR1 and CDR2 are GTSNPN and SVGIG (reference sequence). Between the trimmed V and J ends, which lost 0 bases and 4 bases, there was a span of 7 bases. The DNA for the CDR3 is TGTGCCTGGAGTGTGGCGGAGTACGAGCAGTACTTC. Encoded protein: CAWSVAEYEQYF.

The rearrangement links TRBV18 to TRBJ2-5; no clear D. The CDR3 totals 11 residues. CDR1 KGHSH and CDR2 LQKENI come from the germline V gene. V was pared by 2 bases and J by 5 bases, with 3 bases between. The CDR3 spells CASSPIETQYF. As DNA, the CDR3 is TGTGCCAGCTCACCAATCGAGACCCAGTACTTC.

The CDR3 region is CASLGTSYGYTF. The CDR3 DNA sequence: TGTGCCAGCCTTGGGACCTCCTATGGCTACACCTTC. The chain recombines TRBV2 with TRBJ1-2, with D perhaps TRBD1 (5 bases). Trimming took 8 bases from V and 4 from J, leaving 11 bases between them. The germline V gene has CDR1 SNHLY and CDR2 FYNNEI. The CDR3 has 12 residues.

About this clone: A single base separates this from a much larger clone, so it may be a read error. The chain has TRBV7-2 and TRBJ2-1, with 9 bases aligning to TRBD2. This CDR3 has 16 amino acids. Germline CDR1 SGHTA, CDR2 FQGNSA. CDR3 sequence reads: CASSLLAGTTYNGQFF. The CDR3 nucleotides read TGTGCCAGCAGCTTACTAGCGGGAACGACCTACAATGGGCAGTTCTTC.

Points on this clone: Mismatch with germline at one junction end may stem from a read error. The chain is built from TRBV30 and TRBJ1-2; weak D call: TRBD1 (5 bases). The CDR3 runs 13 residues. Germline CDR1 is GTSNPN and CDR2 is SVGIG (reference sequence). CDR3 nucleotides: TGTGCCTGGAGTGGGGGGTTCGACTATGGCCACACCTTC. Its translation: CAWSGGFDYGHTF. Filled out from reference TRBV30 and TRBJ1-2, the complete variable domain reads SQTIHQWPATLVQPVGSPLSLECTVEGTSNPNLYWYRQAAGRGLQLLFYSVGIGQISSEVPQNLSASRPQDRQFILSSKKLLLSDSGFYLCAWSGGFDYGHTFGSGTRLTVV.

The CDR3 protein is CASSRDGANVLTF. The CDR3 nucleotides are TGTGCCAGCAGCCGGGACGGTGCCAACGTCCTGACTTTC. The J gene is TRBJ2-6, the V gene TRBV7-9; the D gene could be TRBD1 or TRBD2 (5 bases each). CDR3 length: 13 amino acids. The germline V gene encodes CDR1 SEHNR and CDR2 FQNEAQ (reference sequence). Between the trimmed V and J ends, which lost 5 bases and 7 bases, there was a span of 9 bases.

The chain combines TRBV10-1 with TRBJ1-2; possible D gene TRBD1, 6 bases. Germline V gene lookup returns CDR1 WNHNN and CDR2 SYGVQD (reference sequence). The CDR3 has 13 amino acids. Trimming removed 0 bases at V and 4 bases at J, with 6 bases between. The CDR3 loop is CASSESDSYGYTF. The CDR3 nucleotides read TGCGCCAGCAGTGAGTCGGACAGCTATGGCTACACCTTC.

This sequence joins TRBV5-5 and TRBJ2-7; TRBD2 matches at 8 bases. This CDR3 has 13 residues. Germline CDR1 is SGHKS and CDR2 is YYEKEE (reference sequence). V dropped 3 bases and J dropped 4; count of bases not matched to a gene: 3. The CDR3 sequence is CASSYGLAYEQYF. CDR3 DNA: TGTGCCAGCAGCTACGGACTAGCTTACGAGCAGTACTTC.

The rearrangement joins TRBV6-5 to TRBJ2-5; tentative D call: TRBD2 (6 bases). The J call may be wrong; the DNA end is better matched by TRBJ2-7. The CDR3 has 14 amino acids. Looked up from germline, CDR1 is MNHEY and CDR2 is SVGAGI. DNA for the CDR3: TGTGCCAGCACCGCGGGGTATCCTATCTACGAGCAGTACTTC. This encodes CASTAGYPIYEQYF.

The rearrangement uses TRBV9 and TRBJ2-2, with 9 bases fitting TRBD2. The germline V gene encodes CDR1 SGDLS and CDR2 YYNGEE. J lost 8 bases, V lost 0 bases, and 5 bases had no gene match. The CDR3 runs 15 residues. The CDR3 DNA sequence: TGTGCCAGCAGCGTAGGCGGGAGGGCCTCAGGGGAGCTGTTTTTT. Its translation is CASSVGGRASGELFF. The variable domain in full, completed from reference TRBV9 and TRBJ2-2, reads DSGVTQTPKHLITATGQRVTLRCSPRSGDLSVYWYQQSLDQGLQFLIQYYNGEERAKGNILERFSAQQFPDLHSELNLSSLELGDSALYFCASSVGGRASGELFFGEGSRLTVL.

This chain joins TRBV7-9 and TRBJ2-1; TRBD2 aligns across 7 bases. The V and J ends lost 4 bases and 7 bases, in that order; junction bases with no gene match: 10. The CDR3 contains 15 residues. Germline V gene data show CDR1 as SEHNR and CDR2 as FQNEAQ (reference sequence). The CDR3 DNA reads TGTGCCAGCAGCTCCCCCCGGCGTAGCGGGAATGAGCAGTTCTTC. This sequence encodes CASSSPRRSGNEQFF. Filled out from reference TRBV7-9 and TRBJ2-1, the complete variable domain reads DTGVSQNPRHKITKRGQNVTFRCDPISEHNRLYWYRQTLGQGPEFLTYFQNEAQLEKSRLLSDRFSAERPKGSFSTLEIQRTEQGDSAMYLCASSSPRRSGNEQFFGPGTRLTVL.

Of note for this clone: This may come from a read error, since a much larger clone is one base off. The CDR3 sequence: CAGGQSSYEQYF. CDR3 coding DNA: TGTGCCGGGGGACAGAGCTCCTACGAGCAGTACTTC. The V call is TRBV2, the J call TRBJ2-7; 7 nucleotides agree with TRBD1. Per germline, CDR1 SNHLY and CDR2 FYNNEI. The ends lost 11 bases at V and 0 bases at J; junction bases unmatched: 4. This CDR3 comprises 12 residues. Combining the CDR3 with reference TRBV2 and TRBJ2-7 gives the whole variable domain EPEVTQTPSHQVTQMGQEVILRCVPISNHLYFYWYRQILGQKVEFLVSFYNNEISEKSEIFDDQFSVERPDGSNFTLKIRSTKLEDSAMYFCAGGQSSYEQYFGPGTRLTVT.

This chain connects TRBV5-1 to TRBJ2-1; the match to TRBD1 covers 8 bases. CDR1 and CDR2 (germline): SGHRS, YFSETQ. The V and J ends lost 6 bases and 8 bases, in that order; junction bases with no gene match: 10. This CDR3 has 14 amino acids. Here the CDR3 reads CASTLESGGDEQFF. The CDR3 DNA reads as TGCGCCAGCACCCTAGAATCAGGGGGCGATGAGCAGTTCTTC.

The CDR3: CASSLVRIDGGELFF. CDR3 nucleotides: TGTGCCAGCAGCTTGGTACGGATTGATGGCGGGGAGCTGTTTTTT. This sequence joins TRBV5-6 and TRBJ2-2; D unclear. This CDR3 comprises 15 residues. Germline-derived CDR1 and CDR2 are SGHDT and YYEEEE. Trimming stripped 0 bases from V and 7 bases from J, with 13 bases between.

Points on this clone: The junction departs from germline at one end; a sequencing error may be responsible. The gene calls are TRBV7-9 and TRBJ1-2; the D is unclear. The CDR3 is made up of 13 amino acids. Per germline, CDR1 SEHNR and CDR2 FQNEAQ (reference sequence). CDR3 bases: TGTGCCAGCAGCTCCACGGGCCTCTATGGCCACACCTTC. This encodes CASSSTGLYGHTF.

The rearrangement uses TRBV6-1 and TRBJ1-5; D might be TRBD1 (5 bases). This CDR3 is built from 14 residues. Trimming shortened V by 3 bases and J by 4 bases, and 10 bases separated the two germline ends. Germline V gives CDR1 MNHNS, CDR2 SASEGT. CDR3 residues: CASSDQGWNQPQHF. As DNA, the CDR3 is TGTGCCAGCAGTGACCAGGGCTGGAATCAGCCCCAGCATTTT.

The chain uses TRBV28 and TRBJ1-2; 7 bases agree with TRBD1. J lost 8 bases, V lost 6 bases, and 6 bases had no gene match. This CDR3 spans 12 amino acids. Germline V lookup: CDR1 MDHEN, CDR2 SYDVKM. The DNA of the CDR3 is TGTGCCAGCAGCATGACAGGGACCGGCTACACCTTC. Protein sequence: CASSMTGTGYTF.

The chain uses TRBV2 and TRBJ1-6; D remains unclear. This CDR3 spans 11 amino acids. Deletions cut 3 bases from V and 7 bases from J, with 1 base between. Germline assignment: CDR1 SNHLY and CDR2 FYNNEI. The DNA for the CDR3 is TGTGCCAGCAGTGAGAATTCACCCCTCCACTTT. Amino acids: CASSENSPLHF. The full variable domain, in which reference TRBV2 and TRBJ1-6 provide the parts outside the CDR3, is EPEVTQTPSHQVTQMGQEVILRCVPISNHLYFYWYRQILGQKVEFLVSFYNNEISEKSEIFDDQFSVERPDGSNFTLKIRSTKLEDSAMYFCASSENSPLHFGNGTRLTVT.

The gene calls are TRBV19 and TRBJ2-3; 9 bases fit TRBD2. Germline loops: CDR1 LNHDA, CDR2 SQIVND (reference sequence). V shed 8 bases and J 2 bases; nucleotides not matched to a gene: 5. This CDR3 region has 14 residues. The chain's CDR3 is CASRVAGATDTQYF. DNA for the CDR3: TGTGCCAGTCGGGTAGCGGGAGCCACAGATACGCAGTATTTT.

The CDR3 sequence: CASSPPGERTSSQFF. The CDR3 bases are TGTGCCAGCAGTCCCCCAGGGGAGCGGACCTCCTCTCAGTTCTTC. The rearrangement links TRBV28 to TRBJ2-1; tentatively, D is TRBD1 (6 bases). The V end lost 5 bases, the J end lost 13 bases, and 24 bases lay between the germline ends. The CDR3 has 15 residues. Germline loops: CDR1 MDHEN, CDR2 SYDVKM.

This clone was observed a handful of times. The gene calls are TRBV10-3 and TRBJ2-2; 7 nucleotides agree with TRBD2. The CDR3 is 17 amino acids. J lost 2 bases, V lost 1 base, and 7 bases had no gene match. The V gene's germline CDR1 is ENHRY and CDR2 SYGVKD. This CDR3 is CAISELPGTTNTGELFF. The CDR3 DNA reads TGTGCCATCAGTGAGTTACCCGGGACTACAAACACCGGGGAGCTGTTTTTT.

To note about this clone: This sequence may be a read error, since a much larger clone differs from it by one base. The chain uses TRBV7-8 and TRBJ2-7; TRBD1 aligns across 9 bases. The CDR3 runs to 15 residues. Germline-derived CDR1 and CDR2 are SGHVS and FQNEAQ. V trimming: 0 bases; J trimming: 0 bases; junction bases outside the gene matches: 0. CDR3 sequence reads: CASSLATGGSYEQYF. The DNA for the CDR3 is TGTGCCAGCAGCTTAGCGACAGGGGGCTCCTACGAGCAGTACTTC.

The chain combines TRBV7-2 with TRBJ1-1, with D hard to call. Between the trimmed V and J ends, which lost 3 bases and 8 bases, there was a span of 13 bases. CDR3 length: 13 residues. Germline V gene lookup returns CDR1 SGHTA and CDR2 FQGNSA. For the CDR3, the DNA is TGTGCCAGCAGCTTGCGGCAGCCAGAAGAAGCTTTCTTT. Its protein is CASSLRQPEEAFF.

This chain links TRBV4-1 with TRBJ1-5; TRBD1 matches 9 bases. J was trimmed by 6 bases and V by 3 bases; bases with no gene match: 9. CDR1 is MGHRA and CDR2 is YSYEKL in the germline V gene. This CDR3 is built from 16 residues. The CDR3 sequence: CASSHADRGSGQPQHF. DNA for the CDR3: TGCGCCAGCAGCCACGCGGACAGGGGATCTGGTCAGCCCCAGCATTTT.

The rearrangement uses TRBV6-1 and TRBJ2-2, with D perhaps matching TRBD2 (6 bases). The CDR3 totals 13 residues. V was cut by 4 bases and J by 6 bases, with 9 bases left in between. The germline V gene encodes CDR1 MNHNS and CDR2 SASEGT. CDR3: CASSGWGAGELFF. The CDR3 DNA sequence: TGTGCCAGCAGTGGATGGGGGGCCGGGGAGCTGTTTTTT.

The chain employs TRBV10-2 and TRBJ2-3; D is ambiguous. V was pared by 7 bases and J by 0 bases, with 11 bases between. Per the germline V gene, CDR1 is WSHSY and CDR2 is SAAADI. This CDR3 is 14 amino acids long. CDR3 sequence (DNA): TGCGCCAGCACAAAAGGGCGGAGCACAGATACGCAGTATTTT. Its translation is CASTKGRSTDTQYF.